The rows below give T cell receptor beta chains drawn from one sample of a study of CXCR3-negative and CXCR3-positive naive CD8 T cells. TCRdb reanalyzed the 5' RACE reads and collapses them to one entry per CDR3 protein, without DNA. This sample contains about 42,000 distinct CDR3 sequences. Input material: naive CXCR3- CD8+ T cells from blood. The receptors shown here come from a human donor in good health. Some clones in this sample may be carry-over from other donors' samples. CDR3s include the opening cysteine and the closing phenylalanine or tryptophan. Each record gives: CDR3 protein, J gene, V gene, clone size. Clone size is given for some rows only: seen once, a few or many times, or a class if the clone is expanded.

CASSRSQTVQETQYF TRBJ2-5 TRBV18 -
CASSEKRETQYF TRBJ2-5 TRBV25-1 -
CSVWDGYMNTEAFF TRBJ1-1 TRBV29-1 -
CASSKGVVGSGANVLTF TRBJ2-6 TRBV21-1 medium-sized
CASSRSGFGQGSSYNEQFF TRBJ2-1 TRBV28 -
CASSPIRGGTSTDTQYF TRBJ2-3 TRBV4-3 -
CASSYRSELLNEQFF TRBJ2-1 TRBV6-5 -
CASSPPGLAGPNEQFF TRBJ2-1 TRBV28 -
CASSAGGGTDTQYF TRBJ2-3 TRBV27 -
CASSPDPQGYEQYF TRBJ2-7 TRBV2 -
CASSQRGSGNTIYF TRBJ1-3 TRBV4-3 -
CASSQQETGVSGANVLTF TRBJ2-6 TRBV4-3 -
CATSPRRDSPSPGGKLFF TRBJ1-4 TRBV15 -
CASSAGLAENEQFF TRBJ2-1 TRBV5-1 -
CSATTQGLYEQYF TRBJ2-7 TRBV20-1 -
CASSLTWGTGLSYGYTF TRBJ1-2 TRBV27 -
CASSLAPDRGNTEAFF TRBJ1-1 TRBV5-1 -
CASSLTRGANTEAFF TRBJ1-1 TRBV7-3 -
CSARVGDYNEQFF TRBJ2-1 TRBV20-1 -
CASSPGEGPPYEQYF TRBJ2-7 TRBV19 -
CASSRQGSYEQYF TRBJ2-7 TRBV27 -
CASSLKDYEQYF TRBJ2-7 TRBV12-3/TRBV12-4 -
CASRSNMETQYF TRBJ2-5 TRBV28 -
CATTTGTDTQYF TRBJ2-3 TRBV19 -